The clone carrying this T cell receptor beta chain was seen once. The data stem from a study of cytomegalovirus exposure and HLA in healthy donors. Generated by immunoSEQ multiplex PCR, the TCRdb table keeps only in-frame clones and is missing some. This sample has around 70,000 clones, with approximately 91% found just once. The CDR3 loop spans 12 amino acids. Germline V gene data show CDR1 as ENHRY and CDR2 as SYGVKD. The germline V and J ends were trimmed by 4 bases and 6 bases, with 10 bases remaining between them. This receptor was obtained from a man aged 18 to 35 in good health and CMV-seronegative. What was sequenced was PBMCs. This chain uses TRBV10-3 with TRBJ2-7; TRBD1 might be the D (5 bases). CDR3 bases: TGTGCCATCAGTGCAGTGGGGCGCGAGCAGTACTTC. Translated, it gives CAISAVGREQYF.